These 24 T cell receptor beta chains came from one sample sequenced in a study of blood T cell repertoires in COVID-19. Only in-frame clones appear in the TCRdb table, and some are missing; sequencing was by immunoSEQ multiplex PCR. The table has roughly 150,000 clones, over 80% seen once. Sequenced input: PBMCs or T cells enriched from blood (not recorded which). These receptors came from a woman between 40 and 50 years old who had recovered from COVID-19.

This sequence joins TRBV5-1 and TRBJ2-3; a possible D gene is TRBD2 (6 bases). Germline V gene sequence: CDR1 SGHRS, CDR2 YFSETQ. V shed 0 bases and J shed 6 bases, with 17 bases lying between them. CDR3 length equals 16 residues. CDR3 DNA: TGCGCCAGCAGCTTGGATTCAGGTGGGGGGAGGGATACGCAGTATTTT. This sequence encodes CASSLDSGGGRDTQYF. The full variable domain, in which reference TRBV5-1 and TRBJ2-3 provide the parts outside the CDR3, is KAGVTQTPRYLIKTRGQQVTLSCSPISGHRSVSWYQQTPGQGLQFLFEYFSETQRNKGNFPGRFSGRQFSNSRSEMNVSTLELGDSALYLCASSLDSGGGRDTQYFGPGTRLTVL.

The rearrangement uses TRBV30 and TRBJ1-6; 7 bases fit TRBD1. Unmatched junction bases numbered 12, after V lost 2 bases and J lost 8 bases. Germline V gene lookup returns CDR1 GTSNPN and CDR2 SVGIG (reference sequence). The CDR3 contains 16 residues. The CDR3, as DNA: TGTGCCTGGAGTCCAACTTCAGGGGGTGTGGATTCACCCCTCCACTTT. Translated, it gives CAWSPTSGGVDSPLHF. Looking up the rest from reference TRBV30 and TRBJ1-6 gives the full variable domain: SQTIHQWPATLVQPVGSPLSLECTVEGTSNPNLYWYRQAAGRGLQLLFYSVGIGQISSEVPQNLSASRPQDRQFILSSKKLLLSDSGFYLCAWSPTSGGVDSPLHFGNGTRLTVT.

The chain joins TRBV9 to TRBJ1-2; a weak D match, TRBD1 (5 bases). Trimming removed 0 bases from V and 4 bases from J, with 13 bases in between. The CDR3 contains 15 residues. Germline assignment: CDR1 SGDLS and CDR2 YYNGEE. CDR3 DNA: TGTGCCAGCAGCGTAGCCCTCACAGGTGGCTATGGCTACACCTTC. Translating gives CASSVALTGGYGYTF.

The count of this clone is one. The chain couples TRBV28 to TRBJ1-5; D call uncertain. CDR3 size: 15 residues. Per the germline V gene, CDR1 is MDHEN and CDR2 is SYDVKM. Trimming shortened V by 6 bases and J by 5 bases, and 17 bases separated the two germline ends. The CDR3 DNA reads TGTGCCAGCAGCCCGGGAGGGCCCCCCTATCAGCCCCAGCATTTT. Residues: CASSPGGPPYQPQHF. Complete variable domain (other parts from reference TRBV28 and TRBJ1-5): DVKVTQSSRYLVKRTGEKVFLECVQDMDHENMFWYRQDPGLGLRLIYFSYDVKMKEKGDIPEGYSVSREKKERFSLILESASTNQTSMYLCASSPGGPPYQPQHFGDGTRLSIL.

V gene TRBV2 combines with J gene TRBJ1-2, with a tentative D call TRBD1 (6 bases). Germline CDR1 reads SNHLY; CDR2 reads FYNNEI. This CDR3 region has 14 residues. V was clipped by 2 bases and J by 0 bases, with 7 bases between them. The CDR3, as DNA: TGTGCCAGCAGTGAACAGGGGTCTAACTATGGCTACACCTTC. It codes for CASSEQGSNYGYTF. Combining the CDR3 with reference TRBV2 and TRBJ1-2 gives the whole variable domain EPEVTQTPSHQVTQMGQEVILRCVPISNHLYFYWYRQILGQKVEFLVSFYNNEISEKSEIFDDQFSVERPDGSNFTLKIRSTKLEDSAMYFCASSEQGSNYGYTFGSGTRLTVV.

With regard to this clone: Other DNA sequences within the sample encode an identical CDR3. The CDR3 loop is CASSLRGEQFF. Here the CDR3 DNA reads TGTGCCAGCAGCTTAAGGGGGGAGCAGTTCTTC. The V call is TRBV7-9, the J call TRBJ2-1, with D perhaps TRBD1 (6 bases). CDR3 length equals 11 residues. The ends were cut back, 2 bases at V and 10 bases at J, with 6 bases in the middle. The germline gives CDR1 SEHNR, CDR2 FQNEAQ (reference sequence).

CDR3 nucleotides: TGTGCCAGCTTATCTAGAAACAGGGGGCTTCGCGGCTACACCTTC. This sequence encodes CASLSRNRGLRGYTF. V is TRBV5-6 and J is TRBJ1-2, with 9 bases that match TRBD1. The CDR3 extends over 15 amino acids. Germline CDR1 and CDR2: SGHDT and YYEEEE. Germline trimming cut 7 bases from V and 8 bases from J; bases unmatched to any gene: 15.

The chain links TRBV5-4 to TRBJ1-3; D not certain. Looked up from germline, CDR1 is SGHNT and CDR2 is YYREEE (reference sequence). The CDR3 consists of 14 residues. The V end was cut by 5 bases, the J end by 2 bases, with 11 bases between. The CDR3 nucleotides read TGTGCCAGCAGTAACCGGGAAACTGGAAACACCATATATTTT. Protein sequence: CASSNRETGNTIYF.

V and J are TRBV7-9 and TRBJ2-7, with D possibly TRBD2 on 5 matching bases. The CDR3 runs 16 residues. Germline CDR1 and CDR2: SEHNR and FQNEAQ (reference sequence). V lost 3 bases and J lost 0, with 15 bases in between. CDR3 in amino acids: CASSFPPAVISYEQYF. In DNA form, the CDR3 reads TGTGCCAGCAGCTTCCCCCCAGCGGTTATCTCCTACGAGCAGTACTTC.

This clone occurred a few times. The chain uses TRBV6-1 and TRBJ1-3; maybe TRBD1 (5 bases). Trimming stripped 6 bases from V and 7 bases from J, with 13 bases between. Per the germline V gene, CDR1 is MNHNS and CDR2 is SASEGT. CDR3 length equals 13 residues. CDR3 nucleotide sequence: TGTGCCAGCAGAGACAGTAAAGGGAACACCATATATTTT. This sequence encodes CASRDSKGNTIYF.

CDR3 sequence (DNA): TGCGCCAGCAGCTTGGATCGGCAGGGGGCCTACGAGCAGTACTTC. It is translated as CASSLDRQGAYEQYF. The J gene is TRBJ2-7, the V gene TRBV5-1, with 7 bases lining up with TRBD1. Germline assignment: CDR1 SGHRS and CDR2 YFSETQ. The CDR3 runs to 15 residues. Losses at the gene ends were 0 bases for V and 2 bases for J; bases not matched to a gene: 5.

This chain uses TRBV3-1 (or the pseudogene TRBV3-2) with TRBJ2-5; 12 nucleotides match TRBD2. Germline V gives CDR1 LGHDT, CDR2 YNNKEL (reference sequence). V dropped 4 bases and J dropped 4; count of bases not matched to a gene: 4. CDR3 size: 15 residues. CDR3 in amino acids: CASSPTSGGRETQYF. CDR3 sequence (DNA): TGTGCCAGCAGCCCCACTAGCGGGGGGCGAGAGACCCAGTACTTC.

The J gene is TRBJ2-5, the V gene TRBV25-1; 10 nucleotides align to TRBD2. The germline V gene has CDR1 MGHDK and CDR2 SYGVNS. CDR3 size: 16 residues. V shed 4 bases, J shed 5 bases, and the junction held 10 bases outside the gene matches. CDR3 in DNA: TGTGCCAGCAGTGCCCCATCCCTAGCGGGAGATGAGACCCAGTACTTC. Encoded protein: CASSAPSLAGDETQYF.

The chain recombines TRBV2 with TRBJ2-2, with D unclear. Per germline, CDR1 SNHLY and CDR2 FYNNEI. Trimming took off 1 base at V and 3 bases at J, with 6 bases between the two ends. CDR3 length: 14 residues. For the CDR3, the DNA is TGTGCCAGCAGTGAAGGCCGGTACACCGGGGAGCTGTTTTTT. Translating it yields CASSEGRYTGELFF.

To note about this clone: This sample also contains other DNA sequences that code for the same CDR3. This sequence joins TRBV6-5 and TRBJ2-7; 7 bases agree with TRBD1. V was clipped by 6 bases and J by 1 base; unmatched bases: 3. The germline CDR1 and CDR2 sequences are MNHEY and SVGAGI. This CDR3 is built from 13 residues. The chain's CDR3 is CASSPGQSYEQYF. DNA of the CDR3: TGTGCCAGCAGCCCGGGACAGTCCTACGAGCAGTACTTC.

The chain joins TRBV19 to TRBJ1-1; weak D call: TRBD1 (6 bases). V was shortened by 2 bases and J by 5 bases, with 12 bases between the two germline ends. CDR3 size: 14 residues. The germline gives CDR1 LNHDA, CDR2 SQIVND (reference sequence). The CDR3 loop reads CASSIISGETEAFF. DNA for the CDR3: TGTGCCAGTAGTATAATATCAGGGGAGACTGAAGCTTTCTTT.

The chain joins TRBV5-1 to TRBJ2-7; TRBD1 might be the D (7 bases). CDR1 is SGHRS and CDR2 is YFSETQ in the germline V gene. The CDR3 covers 15 residues. Deletions cut 2 bases from V and 2 bases from J, with 14 bases between. CDR3 sequence reads: CASSFTGDSTYEQYF. CDR3 bases: TGCGCCAGCAGCTTTACGGGGGACAGTACCTACGAGCAGTACTTC.

The gene calls are TRBV5-1 and TRBJ2-1, with 9 bases fitting TRBD1. Per germline, CDR1 SGHRS and CDR2 YFSETQ. The V gene end was trimmed by 0 bases and the J gene end by 7 bases; junction bases not matched to a gene: 8. The CDR3 loop spans 16 amino acids. The CDR3 DNA sequence: TGCGCCAGCAGCTTGGGAGGTTTACAGGGGGCGAATGAGCAGTTCTTC. It encodes CASSLGGLQGANEQFF.

The V and J genes are TRBV7-3 and TRBJ2-1, with 8 bases aligning to TRBD1. CDR1 SGHTA and CDR2 FQGTGA come from the germline V gene. J gave up 2 bases and V 0 bases, and 3 bases lay outside the gene matches. This CDR3 region has 16 residues. The CDR3 DNA reads as TGTGCCAGCAGCTTAACGCGGACAGGGCCCTACAATGAGCAGTTCTTC. Translation gives CASSLTRTGPYNEQFF. The full variable domain, with the rest looked up from reference TRBV7-3 and TRBJ2-1, is GAGVSQTPSNKVTEKGKYVELRCDPISGHTALYWYRQSLGQGPEFLIYFQGTGAADDSGLPNDRFFAVRPEGSVSTLKIQRTERGDSAVYLCASSLTRTGPYNEQFFGPGTRLTVL.

This clone has a single count. This sequence joins TRBV30 and TRBJ1-4, with TRBD1 identical over 8 bases. Looked up from germline, CDR1 is GTSNPN and CDR2 is SVGIG (reference sequence). Trimming took 7 bases from V and 4 from J; bases not matched to a gene: 8. The CDR3 runs 14 residues. The chain's CDR3 is CASQPQGVNEKLFF. For the CDR3, the DNA is TGTGCCTCCCAACCACAGGGGGTTAATGAAAAACTGTTTTTT.

V usage is TRBV6-2 or TRBV6-3 and J usage is TRBJ2-7; TRBD2 is a possible D gene (6 bases). The germline V gene encodes CDR1 MNHEY and CDR2 SVGEGT. The CDR3 spans 18 residues. Trimming cost V 7 bases and J 5 bases, with 30 bases left between them. The CDR3 spells CASISSEGSTPGVDEQYF. The CDR3 DNA follows: TGTGCCAGCATTTCCTCCGAGGGCTCGACACCGGGGGTCGACGAGCAGTACTTC.

The CDR3 DNA sequence: TGCGCCAGCAGCCCGGCGGGTTCTGGGGCCAACGTCCTGACTTTC. Protein sequence: CASSPAGSGANVLTF. The genes are TRBV5-1 and TRBJ2-6, with D perhaps matching TRBD2 (5 bases). The CDR3 has 15 amino acids. Trimming left V 4 bases short and J 1 base short, with 9 bases between. The germline V gene has CDR1 SGHRS and CDR2 YFSETQ.

The J gene is TRBJ2-7, the V gene TRBV18, with TRBD2 matching over 12 bases. Trimming cost V 2 bases and J 5 bases; bases outside gene matches: 4. Germline V gives CDR1 KGHSH, CDR2 LQKENI. The CDR3 extends over 15 amino acids. This CDR3 is CASSPGLAGSHEQYF. DNA of the CDR3: TGTGCCAGCTCACCAGGACTAGCGGGATCCCACGAGCAGTACTTC.

V gene TRBV7-3 combines with J gene TRBJ1-1, with D possibly being TRBD1 (5 bases). This CDR3 is built from 15 residues. Trimming left V 2 bases short and J 4 bases short, with 14 bases between. CDR1 is SGHTA, CDR2 FQGTGA, per germline. CDR3 protein: CASSLGGGMGTEAFF. The CDR3 DNA follows: TGTGCCAGCAGCTTAGGTGGGGGGATGGGCACTGAAGCTTTCTTT.